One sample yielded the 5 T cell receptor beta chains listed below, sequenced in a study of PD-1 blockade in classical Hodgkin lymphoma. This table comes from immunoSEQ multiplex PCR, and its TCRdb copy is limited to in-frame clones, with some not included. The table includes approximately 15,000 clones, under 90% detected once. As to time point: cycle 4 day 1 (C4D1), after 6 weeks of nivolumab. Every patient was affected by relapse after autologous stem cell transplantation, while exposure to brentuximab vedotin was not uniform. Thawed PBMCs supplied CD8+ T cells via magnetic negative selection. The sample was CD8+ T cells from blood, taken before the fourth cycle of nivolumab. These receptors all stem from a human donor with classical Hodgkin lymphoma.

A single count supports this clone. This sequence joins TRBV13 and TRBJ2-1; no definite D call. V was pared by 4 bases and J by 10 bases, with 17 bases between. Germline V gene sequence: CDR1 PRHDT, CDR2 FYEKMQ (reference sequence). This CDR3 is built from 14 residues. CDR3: CASSSTRVLGEQFF. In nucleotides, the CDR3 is TGTGCCAGCAGCTCGACAAGAGTCCTCGGGGAGCAGTTCTTC.

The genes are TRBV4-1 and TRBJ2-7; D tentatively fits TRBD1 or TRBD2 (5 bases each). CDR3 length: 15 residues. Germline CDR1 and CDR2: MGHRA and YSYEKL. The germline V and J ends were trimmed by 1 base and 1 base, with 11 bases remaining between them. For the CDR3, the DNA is TGCGCCAGCAGCCAAGTCTCGGGGCCGTCCTACGAGCAGTACTTC. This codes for CASSQVSGPSYEQYF.

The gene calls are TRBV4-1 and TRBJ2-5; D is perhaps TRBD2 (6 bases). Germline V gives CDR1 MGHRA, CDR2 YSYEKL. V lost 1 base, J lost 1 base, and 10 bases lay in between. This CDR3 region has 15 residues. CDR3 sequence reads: CASSQATSGQETQYF. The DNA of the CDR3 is TGCGCCAGCAGCCAAGCGACTAGTGGCCAAGAGACCCAGTACTTC.

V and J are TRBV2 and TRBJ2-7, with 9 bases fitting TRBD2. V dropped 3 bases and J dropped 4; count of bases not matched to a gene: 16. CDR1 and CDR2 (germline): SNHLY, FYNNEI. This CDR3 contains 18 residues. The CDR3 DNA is TGTGCCAGCAGTGATATTGGAATAGGCGGGACTAGCAGTTACGAGCAGTACTTC. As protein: CASSDIGIGGTSSYEQYF. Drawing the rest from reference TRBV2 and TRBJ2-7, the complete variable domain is EPEVTQTPSHQVTQMGQEVILRCVPISNHLYFYWYRQILGQKVEFLVSFYNNEISEKSEIFDDQFSVERPDGSNFTLKIRSTKLEDSAMYFCASSDIGIGGTSSYEQYFGPGTRLTVT.

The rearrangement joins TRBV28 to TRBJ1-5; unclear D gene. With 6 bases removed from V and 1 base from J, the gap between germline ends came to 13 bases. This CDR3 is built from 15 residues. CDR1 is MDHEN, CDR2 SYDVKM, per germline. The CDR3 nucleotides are TGTGCCAGCAGCTCCGGACGGGCCAGCAATCAGCCCCAGCATTTT. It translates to CASSSGRASNQPQHF.